The T cell receptor (beta chain) under discussion was sequenced for a study of T cell responses to AZD1222 COVID-19 vaccine. Study results and caveats: Baseline serostatus was positive in only six AZD1222 recipients. Most donors were white British, females outnumbered males, and clonal diversity was possibly underestimated.

A word on this clone: No antigen is known for it.

Looked up from germline, CDR1 is GTSNPN and CDR2 is SVGIG (reference sequence). Trimming stripped 2 bases from V and 8 bases from J, with 15 bases between. The CDR3 runs 14 residues. The table came from immunoSEQ multiplex PCR; TCRdb's copy has only in-frame clones and leaves some out. Of about 150,000 clones in the sample, roughly 93% were seen once. This rearrangement joins TRBV30 to TRBJ1-4, with D perhaps matching TRBD1 (6 bases). Material: peripheral blood, obtained on day 0 of AZD1222 vaccination. This sequence was found in an adult in good health. Written as DNA, the CDR3 is TGTGCCTGGAGTCCCGGGACACAGGAAGAAAAACTGTTTTTT. Translation gives CAWSPGTQEEKLFF.